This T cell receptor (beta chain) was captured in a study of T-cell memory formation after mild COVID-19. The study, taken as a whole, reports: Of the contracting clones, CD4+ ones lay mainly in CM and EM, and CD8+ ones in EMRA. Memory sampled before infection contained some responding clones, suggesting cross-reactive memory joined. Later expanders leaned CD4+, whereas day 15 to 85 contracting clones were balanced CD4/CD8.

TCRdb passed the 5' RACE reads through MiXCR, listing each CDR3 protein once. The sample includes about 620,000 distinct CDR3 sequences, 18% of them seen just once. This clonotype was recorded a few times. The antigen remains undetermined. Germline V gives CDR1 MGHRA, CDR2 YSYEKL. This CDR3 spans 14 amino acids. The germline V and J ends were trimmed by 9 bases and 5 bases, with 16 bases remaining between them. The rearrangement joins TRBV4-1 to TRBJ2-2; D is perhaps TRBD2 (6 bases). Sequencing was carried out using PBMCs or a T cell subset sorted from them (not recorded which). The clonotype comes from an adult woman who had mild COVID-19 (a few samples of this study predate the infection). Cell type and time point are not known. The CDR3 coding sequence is TGCGCCAGTAGTTTCAGTGGGGGGACCGGGGAGCTGTTTTTT. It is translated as CASSFSGGTGELFF.